The subject of this entry is one TCR beta chain. In the authors' workflow: Estimates of nucleated cell counts were drawn from the amplification of reference gene primers. Libraries were prepared by immunoSEQ multiplex PCR; TCRdb keeps only in-frame clonotypes and omits some of them. The DNA was the basis for D and trimming; V, J and clone size are from that table. The sample holds fewer than 300,000 clones, roughly nine tenths seen once. The source of the sample is a study of blood T cell repertoires in COVID-19. About the research overall: T cells, B-cell-depleted T cells, or PBMCs provided the cDNA or gDNA that served as material.

Sequencing input: peripheral blood. This TCR derives from a woman aged 25 to 39 with COVID-19, enrolled during active disease.

The CDR3 region is CASRDRGVYGYTF. Here the CDR3 DNA reads TGTGCCAGCAGGGACAGGGGCGTCTATGGCTACACCTTC. The genes are TRBV28 and TRBJ1-2, with TRBD1 identical over 9 bases. V dropped 6 bases and J dropped 4; count of bases not matched to a gene: 3. Germline V CDR1 and CDR2: MDHEN, SYDVKM. The CDR3 has 13 residues.